The 2 T cell receptor beta chains given below trace back to one sample, sequenced in a study of cytomegalovirus exposure and HLA in healthy donors. Use of 60 Vbeta and 13 Jbeta primers characterized the PCR. Repertoires were generated with immunoSEQ multiplex PCR, while TCRdb's copy carries only in-frame clones and drops some. The sample shows around 20,000 clones, roughly 80% of them seen only once. Sequenced sample: PBMCs. The source of these receptors is a human donor in good health.

This clone occurred a few times. This rearrangement joins TRBV5-4 to TRBJ1-2; D gene uncertain. Germline lookup yields CDR1 SGHNT and CDR2 YYREEE (reference sequence). The CDR3 has 13 residues. The germline V and J ends were trimmed by 0 bases and 4 bases, with 7 bases remaining between them. CDR3: CASSLDNLYGYTF. The CDR3 DNA is TGTGCCAGCAGCTTGGACAACCTCTATGGCTACACCTTC.

This clone was recorded once. The chain is built from TRBV30 and TRBJ2-7; 7 nucleotides line up with TRBD1. Germline V lookup: CDR1 GTSNPN, CDR2 SVGIG (reference sequence). V lost 0 bases to trimming and J lost 1 base; unmatched junction nucleotides: 6. This CDR3 is 15 amino acids long. The CDR3 DNA sequence: TGTGCCTGGAGTGTACTCCACAGGGGATCCTACGAGCAGTACTTC. Amino acid sequence: CAWSVLHRGSYEQYF.